This entry is about one TCR beta chain. Its antigen is as yet unknown. CDR1 and CDR2 (germline): MNHEY, SVGEGT. Trimming removed 0 bases at V and 3 bases at J, with 6 bases between. CDR3 length equals 15 residues. The data stem from a study of blood T cells in healthy people across ages. Next came a second PCR, run for roughly 6 to 11 cycles, which used a sample-barcoded 5' primer along with a J-beta primer mix. TCRdb redid the calling of the 5' RACE reads with MiXCR, one entry per CDR3 protein. Of about 900,000 distinct CDR3 sequences listed, about 62% are singletons. Study-wide results and caveats: With donor CMV status unknown, expanded clonotype changes were possibly confounded. TCR beta diversity per million T cells fell roughly linearly with age.

This rearrangement joins TRBV6-2 or TRBV6-3 to TRBJ2-6; D call uncertain. The sequence came from a man aged 25-45 years in good health. The sequencing input was blood. CDR3 residues: CASSYSMGGANVLTF. CDR3 DNA sequence: TGTGCCAGCAGTTACTCTATGGGTGGGGCCAACGTCCTGACTTTC.